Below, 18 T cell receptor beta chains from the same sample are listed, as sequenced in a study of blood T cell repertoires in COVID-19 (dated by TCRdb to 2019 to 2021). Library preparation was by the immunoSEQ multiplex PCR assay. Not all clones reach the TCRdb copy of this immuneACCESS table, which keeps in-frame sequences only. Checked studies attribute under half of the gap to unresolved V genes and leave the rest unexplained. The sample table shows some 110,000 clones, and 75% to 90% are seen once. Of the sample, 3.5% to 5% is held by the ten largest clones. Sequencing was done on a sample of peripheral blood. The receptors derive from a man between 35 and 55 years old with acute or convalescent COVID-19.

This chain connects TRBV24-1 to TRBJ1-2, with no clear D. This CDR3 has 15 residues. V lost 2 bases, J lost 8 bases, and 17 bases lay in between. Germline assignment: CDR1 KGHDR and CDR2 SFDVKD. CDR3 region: CATSDSSPRVKGYTF. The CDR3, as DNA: TGTGCCACCAGTGATTCTTCCCCTCGAGTGAAGGGCTACACCTTC.

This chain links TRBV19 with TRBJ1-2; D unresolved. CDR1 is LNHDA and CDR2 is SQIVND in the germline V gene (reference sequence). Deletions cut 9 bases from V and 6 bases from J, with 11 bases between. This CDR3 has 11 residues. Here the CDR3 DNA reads TGTGCCAGCCAGACATTCCATGGCTACACCTTC. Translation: CASQTFHGYTF.

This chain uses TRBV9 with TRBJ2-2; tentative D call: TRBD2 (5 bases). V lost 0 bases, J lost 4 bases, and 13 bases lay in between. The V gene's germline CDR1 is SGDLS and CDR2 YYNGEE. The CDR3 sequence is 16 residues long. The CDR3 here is CASSVVRGQSTGELFF. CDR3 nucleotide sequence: TGTGCCAGCAGCGTAGTTCGGGGTCAGAGCACCGGGGAGCTGTTTTTT.

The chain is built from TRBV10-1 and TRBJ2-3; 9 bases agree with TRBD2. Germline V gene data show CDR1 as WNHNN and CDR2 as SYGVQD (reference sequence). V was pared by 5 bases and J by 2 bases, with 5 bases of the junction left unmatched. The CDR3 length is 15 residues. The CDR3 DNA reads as TGCGCCAGCAGTTTGACTAGCGGAGCCACAGATACGCAGTATTTT. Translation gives CASSLTSGATDTQYF.

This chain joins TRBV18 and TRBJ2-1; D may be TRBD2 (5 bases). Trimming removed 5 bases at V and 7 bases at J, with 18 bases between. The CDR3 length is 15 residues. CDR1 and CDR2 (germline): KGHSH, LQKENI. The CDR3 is CASSSGGPSGNEQFF. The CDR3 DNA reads TGTGCCAGCTCATCAGGAGGTCCCTCGGGGAATGAGCAGTTCTTC.

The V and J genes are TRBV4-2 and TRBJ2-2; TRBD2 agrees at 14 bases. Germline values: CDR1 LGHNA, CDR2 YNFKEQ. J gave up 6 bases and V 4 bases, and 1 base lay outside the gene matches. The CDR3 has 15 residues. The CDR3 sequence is CASSPTSGRAGELFF. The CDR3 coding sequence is TGTGCCAGCAGCCCGACTAGCGGGAGGGCCGGGGAGCTGTTTTTT.

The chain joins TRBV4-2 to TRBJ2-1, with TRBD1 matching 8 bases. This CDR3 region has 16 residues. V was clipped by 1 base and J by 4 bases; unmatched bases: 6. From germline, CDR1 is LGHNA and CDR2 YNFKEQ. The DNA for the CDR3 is TGTGCCAGCAGCCAAGGTCAGGGGGCAATTTACAATGAGCAGTTCTTC. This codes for CASSQGQGAIYNEQFF.

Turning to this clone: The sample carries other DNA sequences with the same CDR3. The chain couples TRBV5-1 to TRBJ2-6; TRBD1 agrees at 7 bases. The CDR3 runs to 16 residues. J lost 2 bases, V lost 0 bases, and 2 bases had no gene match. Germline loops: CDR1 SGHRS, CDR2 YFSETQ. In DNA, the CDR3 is TGCGCCAGCAGCTTGGGAGGGGGCGCTGGGGCCAACGTCCTGACTTTC. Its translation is CASSLGGGAGANVLTF.

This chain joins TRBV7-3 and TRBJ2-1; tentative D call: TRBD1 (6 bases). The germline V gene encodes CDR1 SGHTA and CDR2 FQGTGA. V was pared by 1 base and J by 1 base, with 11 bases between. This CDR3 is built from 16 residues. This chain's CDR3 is CASSLKTGRSYNEQFF. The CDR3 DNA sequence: TGTGCCAGCAGCTTAAAGACAGGAAGGTCCTACAATGAGCAGTTCTTC.

The CDR3 bases are TGTGCCAGCTCGAGGGCCCGTAACTATGGCTACACCTTC. This codes for CASSRARNYGYTF. The chain joins TRBV7-6 to TRBJ1-2, with unresolved D. The CDR3 is made up of 13 amino acids. The V and J ends lost 8 bases and 1 base respectively, with 11 bases between them. Germline V gene sequence: CDR1 SGHVS, CDR2 FNYEAQ.

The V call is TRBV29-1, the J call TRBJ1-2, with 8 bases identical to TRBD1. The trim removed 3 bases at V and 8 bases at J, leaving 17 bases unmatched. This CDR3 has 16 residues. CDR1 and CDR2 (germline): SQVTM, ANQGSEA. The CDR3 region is CSVEDREPLKGIGYTF. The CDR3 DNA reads TGCAGCGTTGAGGACAGGGAGCCTCTCAAGGGGATCGGCTACACCTTC.

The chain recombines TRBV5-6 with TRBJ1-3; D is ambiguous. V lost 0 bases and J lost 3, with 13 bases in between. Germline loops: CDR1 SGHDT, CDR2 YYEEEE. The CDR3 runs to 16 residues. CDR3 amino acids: CASSLELGSGGNTIYF. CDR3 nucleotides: TGTGCCAGCAGCTTGGAGCTGGGGAGCGGTGGAAACACCATATATTTT.

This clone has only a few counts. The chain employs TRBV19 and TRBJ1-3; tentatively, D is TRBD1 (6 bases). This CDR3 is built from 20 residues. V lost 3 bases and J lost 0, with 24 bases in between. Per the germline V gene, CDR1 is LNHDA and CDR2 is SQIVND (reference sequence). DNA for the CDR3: TGTGCCAGTAGTATGATTGCGTCCCCGCAGGGGCCGAGCTCTGGAAACACCATATATTTT. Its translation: CASSMIASPQGPSSGNTIYF.

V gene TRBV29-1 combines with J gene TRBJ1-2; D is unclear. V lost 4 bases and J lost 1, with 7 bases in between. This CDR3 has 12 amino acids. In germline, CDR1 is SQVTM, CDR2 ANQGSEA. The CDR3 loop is CSVARDNYGYTF. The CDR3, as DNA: TGCAGCGTTGCACGAGATAACTATGGCTACACCTTC.

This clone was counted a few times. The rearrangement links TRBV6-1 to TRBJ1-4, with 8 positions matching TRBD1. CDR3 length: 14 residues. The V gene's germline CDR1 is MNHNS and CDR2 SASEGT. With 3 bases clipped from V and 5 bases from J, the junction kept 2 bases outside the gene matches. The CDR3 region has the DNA TGTGCCAGCAGTGAGCAGGGGGCCAATGAAAAACTGTTTTTT. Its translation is CASSEQGANEKLFF.

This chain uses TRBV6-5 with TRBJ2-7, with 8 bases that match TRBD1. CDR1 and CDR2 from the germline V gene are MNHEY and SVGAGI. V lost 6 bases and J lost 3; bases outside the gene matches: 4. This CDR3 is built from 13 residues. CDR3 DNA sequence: TGTGCCAGCAGCTCGGACAGGGTCTACGAGCAGTACTTC. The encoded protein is CASSSDRVYEQYF.

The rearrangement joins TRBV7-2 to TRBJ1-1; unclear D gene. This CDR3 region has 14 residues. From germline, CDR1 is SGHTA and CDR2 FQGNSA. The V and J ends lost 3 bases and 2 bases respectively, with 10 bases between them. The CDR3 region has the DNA TGTGCCAGCAGCTTGGGCCAGGAAAACACTGAAGCTTTCTTT. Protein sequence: CASSLGQENTEAFF.

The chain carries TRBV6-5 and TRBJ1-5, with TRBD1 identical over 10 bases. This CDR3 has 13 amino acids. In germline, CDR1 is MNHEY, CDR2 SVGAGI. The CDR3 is CASDRGTNQPQHF. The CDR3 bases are TGTGCGTCGGACAGGGGGACCAATCAGCCCCAGCATTTT.